This passage covers 10 T cell receptor beta chains from one sample sequenced in a study of blood T cells in healthy people across ages. The use of a sample-barcoded 5' primer and a J-beta primer mix characterized a second PCR of roughly 7 to 11 cycles. Via MiXCR, TCRdb re-called the 5' RACE reads, giving one row per CDR3 protein. The sample consists of fewer than 1,000,000 distinct CDR3 sequences, more than 40% of them appearing once. Sequencing was done on a sample of blood. These receptor sequences come from a man aged 55 to 70 in good health.

This clonotype showed up just a few times. The V gene is TRBV7-6, the J gene TRBJ2-1; 9 positions agree with TRBD2. This CDR3 comprises 16 residues. V lost 6 bases and J lost 3; bases outside the gene matches: 9. Germline V CDR1 and CDR2: SGHVS, FNYEAQ. CDR3 sequence (DNA): TGTGCCAGCAGTCTTCAAGCGGGGGGCTACTACAATGAGCAGTTCTTC. Amino acids: CASSLQAGGYYNEQFF.

This sequence joins TRBV18 and TRBJ2-1; D gene ambiguous. The CDR3 totals 15 residues. The V gene lost 1 base and the J gene lost 5 bases, with 12 bases spanning the gap. Germline V CDR1 and CDR2: KGHSH, LQKENI. The CDR3 DNA reads as TGTGCCAGCTCACCACTCCAGTCCGGAAACAATGAGCAGTTCTTC. Protein sequence: CASSPLQSGNNEQFF.

Points on this clonotype: One end of the junction is discordant with germline, which a read error may explain. The CDR3 loop reads CASSSPGQVNLPLHF. DNA for the CDR3: TGTGCCAGCAGCTCCCCCGGACAGGTTAATTTACCCCTCCACTTT. The chain has TRBV7-2 and TRBJ1-6, with TRBD1 matching 7 bases. This CDR3 is built from 15 residues. CDR1 SGHTA and CDR2 FQGNSA come from the germline V gene.

This chain joins TRBV7-9 and TRBJ2-3; D is uncertain. CDR1 is SEHNR, CDR2 FQNEAQ, per germline (reference sequence). The ends were cut back, 0 bases at V and 1 base at J, with 11 bases in the middle. The CDR3 has 16 amino acids. This chain's CDR3 is CASSLAALAGTDTQYF. In DNA form, the CDR3 reads TGTGCCAGCAGCTTAGCAGCGTTGGCAGGCACAGATACGCAGTATTTT.

The rearrangement links TRBV9 to TRBJ2-4; 8 nucleotides agree with TRBD2. The length of the CDR3 is 15 residues. Germline-derived CDR1 and CDR2 are SGDLS and YYNGEE. After removal of 3 bases from V and 5 bases from J, the junction contained 7 bases not matched to a gene. The CDR3 loop reads CASSGAPGGENIQYF. CDR3 nucleotides: TGTGCCAGCAGCGGGGCCCCGGGGGGGGAAAACATTCAGTACTTC.

Concerning this clonotype itself: This may be a read error: a much more frequent sequence differs by one nucleotide. V is TRBV15 and J is TRBJ2-1; unclear D gene. There are 14 residues in the CDR3. V lost 8 bases, J lost 10 bases, and 21 bases lay in between. Germline lookup yields CDR1 LNHNV and CDR2 YYDKDF (reference sequence). The CDR3 here is CATAVGSVSGEQFF. For the CDR3, the DNA is TGTGCCACCGCTGTGGGTAGTGTCTCGGGCGAGCAGTTCTTC. Variable domain in full (rest from reference TRBV15 and TRBJ2-1): DAMVIQNPRYQVTQFGKPVTLSCSQTLNHNVMYWYQQKSSQAPKLLFHYYDKDFNNEADTPDNFQSRRPNTSFCFLDIRSPGLGDTAMYLCATAVGSVSGEQFFGPGTRLTVL.

This clonotype has a handful of counts. The V gene is TRBV6-1, the J gene TRBJ2-7; no definite D call. CDR3 size: 14 residues. Germline-derived CDR1 and CDR2 are MNHNS and SASEGT. V dropped 4 bases and J dropped 5 bases, with 15 bases sitting between them. Written as DNA, the CDR3 is TGTGCCAGCAGTGCCGGTTTCCAGCGTAACGAGCAGTACTTC. Translation gives CASSAGFQRNEQYF.

There are a few counts of this clonotype. The chain joins TRBV2 to TRBJ2-1; the match to TRBD2 covers 7 bases. V dropped 1 base and J dropped 3; count of bases not matched to a gene: 9. Germline loops: CDR1 SNHLY, CDR2 FYNNEI. The CDR3 has 17 residues. DNA of the CDR3: TGTGCCAGCAGTGAAGGAGGTCGCGGGGGAGTCTACAATGAGCAGTTCTTC. Amino acid sequence: CASSEGGRGGVYNEQFF.

The chain couples TRBV24-1 to TRBJ2-5; tentatively, D is TRBD2 (5 bases). CDR1 KGHDR and CDR2 SFDVKD come from the germline V gene. V lost 6 bases and J 0 bases, leaving 13 bases between the germline ends. There are 15 residues in the CDR3. This chain's CDR3 is CATSQQRGNQETQYF. The CDR3 bases are TGTGCCACCAGTCAACAGCGAGGGAACCAAGAGACCCAGTACTTC.

The chain has TRBV20-1 and TRBJ1-1; D may be TRBD1 (5 bases). The V end was cut by 5 bases, the J end by 6 bases, with 19 bases between. The CDR3 extends over 14 amino acids. Germline V gives CDR1 DFQATT, CDR2 SNEGSKA (reference sequence). CDR3 in DNA: TGCAGTGCTTCCGACAGCGGGTATAACGCTGAAGCTTTCTTT. This sequence encodes CSASDSGYNAEAFF.